These 20 T cell receptor beta chains came from one sample sequenced in a study of shared clonotypes between healthy human individuals. Profiling relied on immunoSEQ multiplex PCR, and the TCRdb table lists in-frame clones only, not all of them. In the table there are 550,000 to 800,000 clones, 90% of which are singletons. Material: memory CD8+ T cells from PBMCs. Subset denoted: CD45RO+ cells pooled with CCR7-negative TemRA cells. The receptors originated from a young man in good health. Some clones in this sample may be carry-over from other donors' samples.

The rearrangement uses TRBV5-1 and TRBJ2-1, with 8 bases aligning to TRBD2. The J segment lost 4 bases and the V segment lost 4 bases, leaving 16 bases of the junction unmatched. Germline CDR1 and CDR2: SGHRS and YFSETQ. The CDR3 consists of 18 residues. The CDR3 spells CASSLPPSKSGSYNEQFF. CDR3 DNA: TGCGCCAGCAGCCTCCCTCCGTCAAAAAGCGGGAGTTACAATGAGCAGTTCTTC.

The V gene is TRBV28, the J gene TRBJ1-1; maybe TRBD1 (6 bases). The V end lost 5 bases, the J end lost 3 bases, and 16 bases lay between the germline ends. The CDR3 covers 15 residues. Germline loops: CDR1 MDHEN, CDR2 SYDVKM. The CDR3: CASSRRGRGDTEAFF. DNA for the CDR3: TGTGCCAGCAGTCGAAGGGGGAGAGGGGACACTGAAGCTTTCTTT.

The rearrangement uses TRBV11-2 and TRBJ2-5; possibly TRBD1 for D (6 bases). The germline V gene encodes CDR1 SGHAT and CDR2 FQNNGV. CDR3 size: 16 residues. Trimming shortened V by 3 bases and J by 2 bases, and 16 bases separated the two germline ends. The CDR3 region is CASSFHRDKVQETQYF. The CDR3 DNA follows: TGTGCCAGCAGCTTCCACCGGGACAAGGTACAAGAGACCCAGTACTTC.

This chain links TRBV6-6 with TRBJ1-3; D not certain. The CDR3 runs 14 residues. The germline V and J ends were trimmed by 1 base and 2 bases, with 6 bases remaining between them. The germline V gene has CDR1 MNHNY and CDR2 SVGAGI (reference sequence). CDR3 sequence: CASSYLTTGNTIYF. In DNA, the CDR3 is TGTGCCAGCAGTTACTTAACTACTGGAAACACCATATATTTT.

This sequence joins TRBV28 and TRBJ1-2, with D possibly matching TRBD1 (6 bases). There are 13 residues in the CDR3. The germline V gene has CDR1 MDHEN and CDR2 SYDVKM. V was cut by 1 base and J by 6 bases, with 9 bases left in between. The CDR3, as DNA: TGTGCCAGCAGTTTATTAGGGGACAATGGCTACACCTTC. As protein: CASSLLGDNGYTF.

Regarding this clone: Other DNA variants within this sample encode the same CDR3. The rearrangement joins TRBV28 to TRBJ2-5; no firm D call. CDR3 length equals 13 residues. Looked up from germline, CDR1 is MDHEN and CDR2 is SYDVKM. Trimming took 1 base from V and 2 from J, leaving 5 bases between them. The CDR3 nucleotides are TGTGCCAGCAGTTTATTCGGACAAGAGACCCAGTACTTC. Protein: CASSLFGQETQYF.

The chain is built from TRBV5-4 and TRBJ2-7; TRBD2 matches at 7 bases. Germline loops: CDR1 SGHNT, CDR2 YYREEE (reference sequence). This CDR3 has 14 residues. The V and J ends lost 2 bases and 0 bases, in that order; junction bases with no gene match: 2. The CDR3 coding sequence is TGTGCCAGCAGCTTCGGGGGGAGCTCCTACGAGCAGTACTTC. Its translation: CASSFGGSSYEQYF.

Details on this clone: The sample has other DNA sequences that encode this CDR3 too. This rearrangement joins TRBV25-1 to TRBJ2-1; D remains unclear. The CDR3 extends over 12 amino acids. Germline CDR1 MGHDK, CDR2 SYGVNS. V was clipped by 4 bases and J by 4 bases, with 5 bases between them. The CDR3 region has the DNA TGTGCCAGCAGTGTGTCATACAATGAGCAGTTCTTC. Translating it yields CASSVSYNEQFF.

About this clone itself: A far larger clone is one nucleotide away, so this likely arose from a read error. This chain connects TRBV9 to TRBJ1-1, with D possibly TRBD1 on 5 matching bases. V lost 3 bases, J lost 4 bases, and 16 bases lay in between. This CDR3 contains 15 residues. Germline loops: CDR1 SGDLS, CDR2 YYNGEE. The CDR3 reads CASSGGGGEGTEAFF. The DNA of the CDR3 is TGTGCCAGCAGCGGGGGGGGAGGGGAGGGCACTGAAGCTTTCTTT.

This clone came up a few times. Compared with germline, one end of the junction differs, possibly owing to a read error. The J gene is TRBJ1-1, the V gene TRBV28; TRBD1 might be the D (6 bases). In germline, CDR1 is MDHEN, CDR2 SYDVKM. The CDR3 has 13 amino acids. Here the CDR3 DNA reads TGTGCCAGCAGTTTAAGGGGGAACGCTGAAGCTTTCTTT. Its protein product is CASSLRGNAEAFF.

This CDR3 reads CASSEGSGVTGELFF. The CDR3, as DNA: TGTGCCAGCAGTGAAGGTAGCGGAGTGACCGGGGAGCTGTTTTTT. The V gene is TRBV6-4, the J gene TRBJ2-2; possible D gene TRBD2, 6 bases. Germline V gene sequence: CDR1 MRHNA, CDR2 SNTAGT. Between the trimmed V and J ends, which lost 3 bases and 5 bases, there was a span of 13 bases. CDR3 length: 15 residues.

Written as DNA, the CDR3 is TGTGCCACCAGCAGAGAGTGGTGGGAGACCCAGTACTTC. Protein: CATSREWWETQYF. This sequence joins TRBV15 and TRBJ2-5; no firm D call. This CDR3 is 13 amino acids long. Germline V lookup: CDR1 LNHNV, CDR2 YYDKDF (reference sequence). The germline V and J ends were trimmed by 0 bases and 5 bases, with 7 bases remaining between them.

This clone was counted once. This chain connects TRBV10-3 to TRBJ2-7; no firm D call. Germline CDR1 ENHRY, CDR2 SYGVKD. Trimming removed 2 bases at V and 2 bases at J, with 10 bases between. The CDR3 contains 14 residues. In nucleotides, the CDR3 is TGTGCCATCAGTGAGCGCCAGTACCCCTACGAGCAGTACTTC. Translation: CAISERQYPYEQYF.

This chain links TRBV9 with TRBJ1-2; a possible D gene is TRBD1 (5 bases). Germline CDR1 SGDLS, CDR2 YYNGEE. The CDR3 loop spans 14 amino acids. Trimming took off 4 bases at V and 4 bases at J, with 14 bases between the two ends. The CDR3 DNA follows: TGTGCCAGCAGCCCTCCGGACAACCTCTATGGCTACACCTTC. Its translation: CASSPPDNLYGYTF.

The sample holds one count of this clone. The CDR3 sequence: CASSSRVRGRNTEAFF. CDR3 DNA sequence: TGTGCCAGCAGCTCCCGGGTCAGGGGTCGGAACACTGAAGCTTTCTTT. J is TRBJ1-1 and V is TRBV5-8, with D perhaps TRBD1 (6 bases). Germline assignment: CDR1 SGHTS and CDR2 YDEGEE. CDR3 length equals 16 residues. V lost 3 bases, J lost 1 base, and 16 bases lay in between.

The chain carries TRBV19 and TRBJ2-5, with TRBD2 as a possible D gene (6 bases). CDR1 is LNHDA and CDR2 is SQIVND in the germline V gene (reference sequence). Trimming cost V 5 bases and J 1 base, with 14 bases left between them. This CDR3 is 15 amino acids long. CDR3 loop: CASSPGGRIQETQYF. CDR3 nucleotides: TGTGCCAGTAGTCCCGGGGGACGGATCCAAGAGACCCAGTACTTC.

The V and J genes are TRBV5-6 and TRBJ1-2; TRBD1 matches at 7 bases. This CDR3 region has 14 residues. V was pared by 3 bases and J by 2 bases, with 4 bases of the junction left unmatched. CDR1 is SGHDT, CDR2 YYEEEE, per germline. The CDR3 sequence is CASSSDRMNYGYTF. The DNA for the CDR3 is TGTGCCAGCAGCTCGGACAGGATGAACTATGGCTACACCTTC.

The chain couples TRBV4-1 to TRBJ1-2; D is ambiguous. Germline CDR1 is MGHRA and CDR2 is YSYEKL. V was clipped by 3 bases and J by 5 bases, with 16 bases between them. The CDR3 runs to 15 residues. DNA for the CDR3: TGCGCCAGCAGCCATGGACTTACTTGGGGTTATGGCTACACCTTC. Encoded protein: CASSHGLTWGYGYTF.

The chain has TRBV5-6 and TRBJ2-1; 7 bases line up with TRBD2. Germline V CDR1 and CDR2: SGHDT, YYEEEE. The V segment lost 1 base and the J segment 8 bases; nucleotides outside the gene matches: 9. CDR3 length: 15 amino acids. This CDR3 reads CASSLIGLVGDEQFF. In DNA, the CDR3 is TGTGCCAGCAGCTTGATTGGACTAGTAGGCGATGAGCAGTTCTTC.

The DNA for the CDR3 is TGTGCCAGCAGCCAAATCAGGGGACTTACCTACGAGCAGTACTTC. Its protein is CASSQIRGLTYEQYF. The chain employs TRBV11-2 and TRBJ2-7, with D perhaps matching TRBD1 or TRBD2 (6 bases each). CDR1 is SGHAT, CDR2 FQNNGV, per germline. This CDR3 comprises 15 residues. Trimming left V 5 bases short and J 2 bases short, with 16 bases between.